The 14 T cell receptor beta chains below were found in one sample sequenced in a study of blood T cell repertoires in COVID-19. Sequenced by immunoSEQ multiplex PCR; TCRdb stores in-frame clones only, minus some. Seen here are around 140,000 clones, roughly 79% observed once, and the top ten hold roughly 9%. Input material: peripheral blood. The receptors originated from an older woman with active or convalescent COVID-19.

The J gene is TRBJ2-5, the V gene TRBV3-1 (or the pseudogene TRBV3-2), with D tentatively TRBD1 (5 bases). Germline V gene sequence: CDR1 LGHDT, CDR2 YNNKEL (reference sequence). CDR3 size: 14 residues. Trimming took 0 bases from V and 1 from J, leaving 6 bases between them. The CDR3 DNA follows: TGTGCCAGCAGCCAAGACAGGGTCCAAGAGACCCAGTACTTC. As protein: CASSQDRVQETQYF.

This clone came up a few times. V and J are TRBV5-4 and TRBJ1-3; a weak D match, TRBD1 (5 bases). Trimming cost V 2 bases and J 0 bases, with 9 bases left between them. There are 15 residues in the CDR3. Germline V gene sequence: CDR1 SGHNT, CDR2 YYREEE (reference sequence). The CDR3 DNA sequence: TGTGCCAGCAGCTTTTTCAGGGACTCTGGAAACACCATATATTTT. Amino acids: CASSFFRDSGNTIYF.

The chain recombines TRBV10-3 with TRBJ2-2; 8 nucleotides match TRBD2. Germline lookup yields CDR1 ENHRY and CDR2 SYGVKD. This CDR3 comprises 14 residues. The J segment lost 4 bases and the V segment lost 10 bases, leaving 8 bases of the junction unmatched. The DNA of the CDR3 is TGTGCCACGGGGGGGCTAGCGGGCACCGGGGAGCTGTTTTTT. Its protein product is CATGGLAGTGELFF.

The chain is built from TRBV12-3 or TRBV12-4 and TRBJ2-2; D possibly corresponds to TRBD1 (5 bases). The CDR3 has 13 residues. The V and J ends lost 5 bases and 1 base respectively, with 5 bases between them. CDR3 sequence: CASSDRNTGELFF. CDR3 nucleotides: TGTGCCAGCAGTGACAGGAACACCGGGGAGCTGTTTTTT.

The J gene is TRBJ2-6, the V gene TRBV11-2; 9 bases are shared with TRBD1. The CDR3 consists of 18 residues. Germline V gene sequence: CDR1 SGHAT, CDR2 FQNNGV. V shed 2 bases and J 0 bases; nucleotides not matched to a gene: 5. CDR3 sequence: CASSLTGQGYSGANVLTF. As DNA, the CDR3 is TGTGCCAGCAGCTTAACGGGACAGGGTTACTCTGGGGCCAACGTCCTGACTTTC.

This rearrangement joins TRBV5-6 to TRBJ2-1; 8 bases align to TRBD2. Germline V gene sequence: CDR1 SGHDT, CDR2 YYEEEE. The CDR3 consists of 15 residues. V lost 1 base to trimming and J lost 7 bases; unmatched junction nucleotides: 7. The CDR3 sequence is CASSLNGGAVNEQFF. The CDR3 DNA sequence: TGTGCCAGCAGCTTGAACGGGGGGGCGGTTAATGAGCAGTTCTTC.

The V and J genes are TRBV6-2 or TRBV6-3 and TRBJ1-5; 11 bases are shared with TRBD1. The CDR3 sequence is 16 residues long. After removal of 6 bases from V and 1 base from J, the junction contained 5 bases not matched to a gene. The germline CDR1 and CDR2 sequences are MNHEY and SVGEGT. The CDR3 nucleotides read TGTGCCAGCAGCTGGGACAGGGGGACCAGCAATCAGCCCCAGCATTTT. Encoded protein: CASSWDRGTSNQPQHF.

This CDR3 reads CAIRQDRWITEAFF. The CDR3, as DNA: TGTGCCATCAGACAGGACAGGTGGATTACTGAAGCTTTCTTT. The rearrangement joins TRBV10-3 to TRBJ1-1; 7 nucleotides agree with TRBD1. V shed 6 bases, J shed 5 bases, and the junction held 9 bases outside the gene matches. The CDR3 loop spans 14 amino acids. Germline-derived CDR1 and CDR2 are ENHRY and SYGVKD.

This rearrangement joins TRBV6-5 to TRBJ1-2; 7 bases fit TRBD1. Germline V CDR1 and CDR2: MNHEY, SVGAGI. Trimming took 6 bases from V and 6 from J; bases not matched to a gene: 7. The CDR3 is 13 residues long. The CDR3 nucleotides are TGTGCCAGCAGCAAGACAGGGTTTGATGGCTACACCTTC. Amino acid sequence: CASSKTGFDGYTF.

The CDR3 DNA sequence: TGTGCCATCAGTGACCTAGGGAAGGGGGACACCGGGGAGCTGTTTTTT. Translation gives CAISDLGKGDTGELFF. The chain employs TRBV10-3 and TRBJ2-2, with D perhaps TRBD1 (6 bases). The germline CDR1 and CDR2 sequences are ENHRY and SYGVKD. This CDR3 is built from 16 residues. Trimming took off 3 bases at V and 3 bases at J, with 14 bases between the two ends.

The sample holds a few counts of this clone. The chain uses TRBV5-8 and TRBJ1-2; D not certain. The V end lost 0 bases, the J end lost 8 bases, and 20 bases lay between the germline ends. Germline CDR1 SGHTS, CDR2 YDEGEE. CDR3 length equals 16 residues. In nucleotides, the CDR3 is TGTGCCAGCAGCTTGGAAGGGCAGGCCGGGATTGGAGGCTACACCTTC. It specifies CASSLEGQAGIGGYTF.

The V call is TRBV5-4, the J call TRBJ2-5; D is possibly TRBD2 (5 bases). Between the trimmed V and J ends, which lost 1 base and 2 bases, there was a span of 9 bases. This CDR3 has 14 amino acids. Germline values: CDR1 SGHNT, CDR2 YYREEE (reference sequence). CDR3 amino acids: CASSLKRIQETQYF. CDR3 coding DNA: TGTGCCAGCAGCTTGAAGCGGATACAAGAGACCCAGTACTTC.

The chain uses TRBV5-4 and TRBJ1-1; 7 nucleotides match TRBD1. The length of the CDR3 is 12 residues. V trimming: 4 bases; J trimming: 7 bases; junction bases outside the gene matches: 4. CDR1 and CDR2 from the germline V gene are SGHNT and YYREEE (reference sequence). The CDR3: CASSLDRFEAFF. CDR3 bases: TGTGCCAGCAGCCTGGACAGGTTTGAAGCTTTCTTT.

The chain has TRBV7-9 and TRBJ1-1; D gene ambiguous. Germline CDR1 reads SEHNR; CDR2 reads FQNEAQ (reference sequence). The CDR3 is made up of 13 amino acids. The V end lost 5 bases, the J end lost 6 bases, and 13 bases lay between the germline ends. Here the CDR3 reads CASSIPRGPEAFF. In nucleotides, the CDR3 is TGTGCCAGCAGCATCCCTCGTGGGCCTGAAGCTTTCTTT.